These T cell receptor beta chains were read from a single sample in a study of blood T cell repertoires in COVID-19. TCRdb's table, derived via immunoSEQ multiplex PCR, lists solely in-frame clones and lacks some. The sample has about 140,000 clones, about four fifths seen once. Input material: peripheral blood. The receptors stem from a man aged 65-85 years who had recovered from COVID-19. The CDR3 runs from the conserved cysteine through the conserved F or W. Each record gives: J gene, V gene, clone size, D gene, CDR3 protein, CDR3 DNA. A D gene is named only where the DNA matches it firmly. Size values are once, few and many counts, or a class for expanded clones, and some rows have none.

J: TRBJ2-7; V: TRBV12-5; size: NA; D: TRBD2; CDR3: CASGPSGRNEQYF; DNA: TGTGCTAGTGGTCCTAGCGGGAGAAACGAGCAGTACTTC
J: TRBJ2-5; V: TRBV10-3; size: NA; D: TRBD2; CDR3: CAIGGSGEREWEEETQYF; DNA: TGTGCCATCGGGGGGTCAGGCGAGCGGGAGTGGGAGGAAGAGACCCAGTACTTC
J: TRBJ1-1; V: TRBV5-6; size: NA; D: TRBD1; CDR3: CASSSSGQGQYTEAFF; DNA: TGTGCCAGCAGCTCTAGTGGACAGGGGCAATACACTGAAGCTTTCTTT
J: TRBJ2-1; V: TRBV6-1; size: NA; D: TRBD2; CDR3: CASSEEAGGYNEQFF; DNA: TGTGCCAGCAGTGAAGAAGCGGGAGGTTACAATGAGCAGTTCTTC
J: TRBJ2-5; V: TRBV11-3; size: NA; D: NA; CDR3: CASSLRWPGTQYF; DNA: TGTGCCAGCAGCTTAAGGTGGCCAGGGACCCAGTACTTC
J: TRBJ2-7; V: TRBV5-1; size: NA; D: NA; CDR3: CASSSDPGLGGYEQYF; DNA: TGCGCCAGCAGCTCCGACCCCGGACTAGGGGGGTACGAGCAGTACTTC
J: TRBJ2-3; V: TRBV4-1; size: NA; D: NA; CDR3: CASSQAGLTDTQYF; DNA: TGCGCCAGCAGCCAAGCAGGGCTCACAGATACGCAGTATTTT
J: TRBJ1-1; V: TRBV5-1; size: NA; D: NA; CDR3: CASSLMAEAEAFF; DNA: TGCGCCAGCAGCTTGATGGCGGAGGCAGAAGCTTTCTTT
J: TRBJ1-2; V: TRBV19; size: NA; D: TRBD1; CDR3: CASSIGYRGSVYGYTF; DNA: TGTGCCAGTAGTATAGGTTACAGGGGGAGCGTCTATGGCTACACCTTC
J: TRBJ1-4; V: TRBV2; size: NA; D: NA; CDR3: CASRLSFMSEKLFF; DNA: TGTGCCAGCAGGTTAAGCTTTATGAGCGAAAAACTGTTTTTT
J: TRBJ2-5; V: TRBV28; size: once; D: TRBD2; CDR3: CASSLGLAGAETQYF; DNA: TGTGCCAGCAGTTTAGGGCTAGCGGGAGCAGAGACCCAGTACTTC
J: TRBJ2-7; V: TRBV7-8; size: NA; D: NA; CDR3: CASSLAGAGALYEQYF; DNA: TGTGCCAGCAGCTTAGCGGGGGCAGGGGCCCTTTACGAGCAGTACTTC
J: TRBJ2-3; V: TRBV30; size: NA; D: NA; CDR3: CALNVNLVSDTQYF; DNA: TGTGCCCTAAATGTTAATCTCGTCTCAGATACGCAGTATTTT
J: TRBJ1-2; V: TRBV21-1; size: NA; D: NA; CDR3: CASSKAYSRVHGYTF; DNA: TGTGCCAGCAGCAAAGCTTATTCCAGGGTCCATGGCTACACCTTC
J: TRBJ1-5; V: TRBV19; size: NA; D: NA; CDR3: CASSIGTGFNQPQHF; DNA: TGTGCCAGTAGTATTGGTACAGGGTTCAATCAGCCCCAGCATTTT
J: TRBJ1-2; V: TRBV3-1/TRBV3-2; size: NA; D: TRBD1; CDR3: CASSQGDSQRIYGYTF; DNA: TGTGCCAGCAGCCAAGGGGACAGCCAACGAATCTATGGCTACACCTTC
J: TRBJ2-5; V: TRBV5-6; size: NA; D: NA; CDR3: CASSLLGADEETQYF; DNA: TGTGCCAGCAGCTTGTTAGGAGCAGACGAAGAGACCCAGTACTTC
J: TRBJ1-1; V: TRBV12-3/TRBV12-4; size: once; D: NA; CDR3: CASSTGYLAFF; DNA: TGTGCCAGCAGTACAGGGTATCTGGCTTTCTTT
J: TRBJ2-5; V: TRBV7-9; size: NA; D: TRBD2; CDR3: CASSLVAGGETQYF; DNA: TGTGCCAGCAGCTTAGTTGCGGGGGGAGAGACCCAGTACTTC
J: TRBJ2-5; V: TRBV30; size: few; D: NA; CDR3: CAWSGGSRVVETQYF; DNA: TGTGCCTGGAGTGGAGGGAGCCGAGTTGTAGAGACCCAGTACTTC
J: TRBJ2-7; V: TRBV4-3; size: few; D: TRBD2; CDR3: CASSQDGGTTGGISYEQYF; DNA: TGCGCCAGCAGCCAAGATGGGGGGACTACCGGGGGAATCTCCTACGAGCAGTACTTC
J: TRBJ1-5; V: TRBV5-6; size: few; D: TRBD1; CDR3: CASSPGQGNVNQPQHF; DNA: TGTGCCAGCAGCCCCGGACAGGGGAATGTCAATCAGCCCCAGCATTTT
J: TRBJ1-1; V: TRBV6-5; size: NA; D: NA; CDR3: CASSYSRFYAEAFF; DNA: TGTGCCAGCAGTTACTCGAGGTTTTACGCTGAAGCTTTCTTT
J: TRBJ1-1; V: TRBV29-1; size: NA; D: NA; CDR3: CSVRQPGMNTEAFF; DNA: TGCAGCGTTCGACAGCCAGGCATGAACACTGAAGCTTTCTTT
J: TRBJ1-2; V: TRBV19; size: NA; D: TRBD1; CDR3: CASSPRSTGVDYGYTF; DNA: TGTGCCAGTAGTCCGCGTAGCACAGGGGTAGACTATGGCTACACCTTC
J: TRBJ2-2; V: TRBV11-2; size: NA; D: TRBD2; CDR3: CASSQTSGTNTGELFF; DNA: TGTGCCAGCAGCCAGACTAGCGGGACGAACACCGGGGAGCTGTTTTTT
J: TRBJ2-7; V: TRBV2; size: few; D: TRBD1; CDR3: CASSPTGGWRGEQYF; DNA: TGTGCCAGCAGCCCAACAGGGGGCTGGAGGGGCGAGCAGTACTTC
J: TRBJ2-7; V: TRBV9; size: NA; D: NA; CDR3: CASSPRPSGEQYF; DNA: TGTGCCAGCAGCCCCCGGCCGTCGGGCGAGCAGTACTTC
J: TRBJ1-2; V: TRBV6-6; size: NA; D: NA; CDR3: CASLPGAYYGYTF; DNA: TGTGCCAGCCTCCCAGGGGCTTACTATGGCTACACCTTC
J: TRBJ2-5; V: TRBV25-1; size: NA; D: TRBD1; CDR3: CASRDRNLETQYF; DNA: TGTGCCAGCCGGGACAGAAATCTAGAGACCCAGTACTTC
J: TRBJ2-1; V: TRBV30; size: NA; D: TRBD2; CDR3: CAWSVYWEGNNEQFF; DNA: TGTGCCTGGAGTGTATATTGGGAGGGAAACAATGAGCAGTTCTTC
J: TRBJ2-5; V: TRBV29-1; size: once; D: TRBD2; CDR3: CSIQRGGGEETQYF; DNA: TGCAGCATTCAGCGGGGTGGTGGGGAAGAGACCCAGTACTTC
J: TRBJ1-2; V: TRBV5-4; size: NA; D: TRBD1; CDR3: CASSPRRQGSYGYTF; DNA: TGTGCCAGCAGCCCGCGGAGACAGGGGTCTTATGGCTACACCTTC
J: TRBJ1-6; V: TRBV7-8; size: NA; D: NA; CDR3: CASGRDQYNSPLHF; DNA: TGTGCCAGCGGGCGGGACCAATATAATTCACCCCTCCACTTT
J: TRBJ2-1; V: TRBV4-1; size: NA; D: NA; CDR3: CASSPGQLDEQFF; DNA: TGCGCCAGCAGCCCGGGACAACTCGATGAGCAGTTCTTC
J: TRBJ2-1; V: TRBV7-9; size: few; D: NA; CDR3: CASSSTESTTSSYNEQFF; DNA: TGTGCCAGCAGCTCAACAGAATCGACTACGAGCTCCTACAATGAGCAGTTCTTC
J: TRBJ2-2; V: TRBV9; size: NA; D: TRBD2; CDR3: CASSVVPSGSAGELFF; DNA: TGTGCCAGCAGCGTAGTCCCTAGCGGGAGCGCCGGGGAGCTGTTTTTT
J: TRBJ2-7; V: TRBV6-5; size: NA; D: NA; CDR3: CASSSRAGGPAYEQYF; DNA: TGTGCCAGCAGTTCCCGCGCAGGGGGGCCCGCCTACGAGCAGTACTTC
J: TRBJ1-1; V: TRBV29-1; size: once; D: TRBD1; CDR3: CSGDRGNTEAFF; DNA: TGCAGCGGGGACAGAGGGAACACTGAAGCTTTCTTT
J: TRBJ2-6; V: TRBV5-1; size: NA; D: NA; CDR3: CASSLAPLTGVSFGANVLTF; DNA: TGCGCCAGCAGCTTGGCCCCCTTGACGGGTGTTTCTTTCGGGGCCAACGTCCTGACTTTC
J: TRBJ1-2; V: TRBV19; size: NA; D: TRBD1; CDR3: CASSSWTGERPNYGYTF; DNA: TGTGCCAGTAGTTCATGGACAGGGGAACGGCCTAACTATGGCTACACCTTC
J: TRBJ2-1; V: TRBV7-2; size: NA; D: NA; CDR3: CASSASGAHINEQFF; DNA: TGTGCCAGCAGCGCCTCAGGGGCGCATATCAATGAGCAGTTCTTC
J: TRBJ2-3; V: TRBV30; size: NA; D: NA; CDR3: CASEGASTDTQYF; DNA: TGTGCCTCCGAGGGTGCTAGCACAGATACGCAGTATTTT
J: TRBJ1-1; V: TRBV9; size: NA; D: NA; CDR3: CASSPQGFTEAFF; DNA: TGTGCCAGCAGCCCCCAGGGGTTCACTGAAGCTTTCTTT
J: TRBJ2-5; V: TRBV5-1; size: NA; D: TRBD2; CDR3: CASSTGLAGLQETQYF; DNA: TGCGCCAGCAGCACGGGACTAGCGGGGCTACAAGAGACCCAGTACTTC
J: TRBJ2-3; V: TRBV9; size: NA; D: TRBD2; CDR3: CASSLTEGLAGRTDTQYF; DNA: TGTGCCAGCAGCCTGACTGAGGGGCTAGCGGGGCGCACAGATACGCAGTATTTT
J: TRBJ2-1; V: TRBV27; size: NA; D: TRBD2; CDR3: CASSPTGLLAGFSNEQFF; DNA: TGTGCCAGCAGTCCCACGGGCCTTCTAGCGGGATTCTCCAATGAGCAGTTCTTC
J: TRBJ1-1; V: TRBV7-9; size: NA; D: TRBD1; CDR3: CASRRDSEAFF; DNA: TGTGCCAGCCGGAGGGACAGTGAAGCTTTCTTT
J: TRBJ2-1; V: TRBV4-3; size: NA; D: TRBD2; CDR3: CASSQDRLAGSYNEQFF; DNA: TGCGCCAGCAGCCAAGATCGGCTAGCGGGCTCCTACAATGAGCAGTTCTTC
J: TRBJ1-3; V: TRBV2; size: NA; D: NA; CDR3: CASSEISGGGLGNTIYF; DNA: TGTGCCAGCAGTGAAATTTCTGGCGGGGGGCTTGGAAACACCATATATTTT
J: TRBJ2-1; V: TRBV30; size: NA; D: NA; CDR3: CAWDRTSSQFF; DNA: TGTGCCTGGGACCGGACTTCTTCGCAGTTCTTC
J: TRBJ2-3; V: TRBV15; size: NA; D: TRBD2; CDR3: CATSRDGLAGGTDTQYF; DNA: TGTGCCACCAGCAGAGATGGGCTAGCGGGAGGAACAGATACGCAGTATTTT
J: TRBJ1-1; V: TRBV12-3/TRBV12-4; size: few; D: NA; CDR3: CASSPPKNTEAFF; DNA: TGTGCCAGCAGTCCCCCCAAGAACACTGAAGCTTTCTTT
J: TRBJ2-2; V: TRBV5-4; size: NA; D: TRBD2; CDR3: CASSLDGTRIVGTGELFF; DNA: TGTGCCAGCAGCTTGGACGGGACTAGAATAGTAGGGACCGGGGAGCTGTTTTTT